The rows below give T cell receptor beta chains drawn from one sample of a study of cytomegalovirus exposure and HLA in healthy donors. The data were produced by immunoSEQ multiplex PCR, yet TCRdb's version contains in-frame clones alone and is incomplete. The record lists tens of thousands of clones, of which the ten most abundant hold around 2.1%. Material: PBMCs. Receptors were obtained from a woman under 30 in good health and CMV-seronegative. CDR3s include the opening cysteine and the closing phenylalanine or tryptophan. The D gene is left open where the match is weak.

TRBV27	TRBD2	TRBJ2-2	CASSLLGLAGGVNTGELFF	TGTGCCAGCAGTTTATTGGGACTAGCGGGAGGGGTAAACACCGGGGAGCTGTTTTTT
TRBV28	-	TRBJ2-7	CASRPRTLLSYEQYF	TGTGCCAGCAGACCAAGGACATTACTATCCTACGAGCAGTACTTC
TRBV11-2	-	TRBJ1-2	CASSLVRQGEVGGYTF	TGTGCCAGCAGCTTAGTGCGGCAGGGCGAGGTGGGAGGCTACACCTTC
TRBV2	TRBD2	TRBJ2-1	CASKRGGGNEQFF	TGTGCCAGCAAACGCGGGGGAGGCAATGAGCAGTTCTTC
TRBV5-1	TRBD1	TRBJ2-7	CASSGGTGGGEQYF	TGCGCCAGCAGCGGAGGGACAGGGGGTGGCGAGCAGTACTTC
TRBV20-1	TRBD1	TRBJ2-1	CSARADREQFF	TGCAGTGCTAGAGCGGACAGGGAGCAGTTCTTC
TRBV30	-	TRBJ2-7	CAWTGELVYEQYF	TGTGCCTGGACAGGGGAACTAGTCTACGAGCAGTACTTC
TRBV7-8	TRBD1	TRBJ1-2	CASSRMGGQGNYGYTF	TGTGCCAGCAGCCGGATGGGGGGACAGGGGAACTATGGCTACACCTTC
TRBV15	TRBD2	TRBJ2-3	CATSVRRAGGPTDTQYF	TGTGCCACCAGCGTGAGACGGGCGGGGGGCCCCACAGATACGCAGTATTTT
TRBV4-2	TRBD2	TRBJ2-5	CASSTGLAEETQYF	TGTGCCAGCAGCACGGGACTAGCGGAAGAGACCCAGTACTTC
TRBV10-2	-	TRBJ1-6	CASSVQRDSPLHF	TGCGCCAGCAGTGTCCAGCGGGATTCACCCCTCCACTTT
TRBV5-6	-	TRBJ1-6	CASSLEGEGFNSPLHF	TGTGCCAGCAGCTTGGAGGGGGAGGGGTTTAATTCACCCCTCCACTTT
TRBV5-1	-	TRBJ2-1	CASNSGENNEQFF	TGCGCCAGCAACTCGGGAGAGAACAATGAGCAGTTCTTC
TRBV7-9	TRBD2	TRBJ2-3	CASSRLGGGARDTQYF	TGTGCCAGCAGCCGATTGGGCGGGGGGGCAAGGGATACGCAGTATTTT
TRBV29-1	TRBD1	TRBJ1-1	CSVNRGETEAFF	TGCAGCGTTAACAGGGGGGAGACTGAAGCTTTCTTT
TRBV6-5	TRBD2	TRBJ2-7	CASGVRAGVGYEQYF	TGTGCCAGCGGAGTACGAGCGGGAGTAGGCTACGAGCAGTACTTC
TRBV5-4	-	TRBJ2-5	CASSTYQAAQETQYF	TGTGCCAGCAGCACCTATCAAGCGGCCCAAGAGACCCAGTACTTC
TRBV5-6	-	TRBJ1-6	CASSLRGGLNSPLHF	TGTGCCAGCAGCTTGCGTGGCGGACTAAATTCACCCCTCCACTTT
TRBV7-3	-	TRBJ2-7	CASSLTAGPEQYF	TGTGCCAGCAGCTTAACTGCAGGGCCCGAGCAGTACTTC
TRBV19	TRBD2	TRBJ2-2	CASRSSGGYTGELFF	TGTGCCAGTAGATCTAGCGGGGGATACACCGGGGAGCTGTTTTTT
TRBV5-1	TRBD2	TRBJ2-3	CASSPGTSGNTDTQYF	TGCGCCAGTTCTCCTGGGACTAGCGGGAATACAGATACGCAGTATTTT
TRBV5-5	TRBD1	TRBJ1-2	CASSLGPGTGVGDGYTF	TGTGCCAGCAGCTTGGGGCCCGGGACAGGGGTTGGGGATGGCTACACCTTC
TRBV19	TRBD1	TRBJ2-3	CASSRAGQEPDTQYF	TGTGCCAGTAGTAGGGCGGGACAGGAGCCAGATACGCAGTATTTT
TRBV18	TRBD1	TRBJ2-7	CASSPDRGAYEQYF	TGTGCCAGCTCACCAGACAGGGGAGCCTACGAGCAGTACTTC
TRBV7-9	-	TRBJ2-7	CASSLGVGGGGNEQYF	TGTGCCAGCAGCTTAGGAGTTGGGGGTGGGGGGAACGAGCAGTACTTC
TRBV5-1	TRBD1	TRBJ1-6	CASSMEAQGVSPLHF	TGCGCCAGCAGCATGGAGGCCCAGGGGGTTTCACCCCTCCACTTT
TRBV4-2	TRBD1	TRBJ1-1	CASSQATGLNTEAFF	TGTGCCAGCAGCCAAGCGACAGGGCTGAACACTGAAGCTTTCTTT
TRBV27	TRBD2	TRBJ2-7	CASSTQLAGGSYEQYF	TGTGCCAGCAGTACACAACTAGCGGGGGGATCCTACGAGCAGTACTTC
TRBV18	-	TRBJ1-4	CASSRRGEEKLFF	TGTGCCAGCTCCCGAAGGGGTGAGGAAAAACTGTTTTTT
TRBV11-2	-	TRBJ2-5	CASSLDGGNQETQYF	TGTGCCAGCAGCTTAGATGGAGGTAACCAAGAGACCCAGTACTTC
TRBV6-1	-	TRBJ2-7	CASSEVRGDLLYEQYF	TGTGCCAGCAGTGAAGTGAGAGGCGACCTTCTTTACGAGCAGTACTTC
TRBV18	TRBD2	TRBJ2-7	CASSSTPGLLYEQYF	TGTGCCAGCTCATCGACCCCGGGACTACTTTACGAGCAGTACTTC
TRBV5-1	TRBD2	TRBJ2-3	CASSPGLAGVHTDTQYF	TGCGCCAGCAGCCCCGGACTAGCGGGGGTCCACACAGATACGCAGTATTTT
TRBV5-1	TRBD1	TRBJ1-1	CASSFLPGGQTEAFF	TGCGCCAGCAGCTTTCTTCCAGGGGGCCAAACTGAAGCTTTCTTT
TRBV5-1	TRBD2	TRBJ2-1	CASSWTSGRSYNEQFF	TGCGCCAGCAGTTGGACTAGCGGACGCTCCTACAATGAGCAGTTCTTC
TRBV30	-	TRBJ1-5	CAWSTRPDGRSGSQPQHF	TGTGCCTGGAGTACCCGCCCCGACGGACGATCGGGGAGTCAGCCCCAGCATTTT
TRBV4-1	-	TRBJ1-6	CASSQEWDYLHF	TGCGCCAGCAGCCAAGAATGGGACTACCTCCACTTT
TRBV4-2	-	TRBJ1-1	CASSQDDGRAEAFF	TGTGCCAGCAGCCAAGATGACGGCCGGGCTGAAGCTTTCTTT
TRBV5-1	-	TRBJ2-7	CASSLEGLYEQYF	TGCGCCAGCAGTCTTGAAGGACTCTACGAGCAGTACTTC
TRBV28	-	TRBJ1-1	CASSSPPLDTEAFF	TGTGCCAGCAGTTCCCCCCCCCTTGACACTGAAGCTTTCTTT
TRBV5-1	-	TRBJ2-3	CASSLVGADTQYF	TGCGCCAGCAGCTTGGTAGGGGCAGATACGCAGTATTTT
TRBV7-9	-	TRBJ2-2	CASSPRAGENTGELFF	TGTGCCAGCAGCCCACGTGCGGGTGAGAACACCGGGGAGCTGTTTTTT
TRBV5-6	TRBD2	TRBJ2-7	CASSVPSGAYEQYF	TGTGCCAGCAGCGTCCCTAGCGGGGCCTACGAGCAGTACTTC
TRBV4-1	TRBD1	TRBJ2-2	CASSQDPDRGLGELFF	TGCGCCAGCAGCCAAGATCCGGACAGGGGGCTCGGGGAGCTGTTTTTT
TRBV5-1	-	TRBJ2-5	CASSLGAGPFAETQYF	TGCGCCAGCAGCTTGGGCGCAGGGCCTTTTGCAGAGACCCAGTACTTC
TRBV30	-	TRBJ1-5	CAGSVLGGSNQPQHF	TGTGCCGGGAGTGTGTTGGGGGGAAGCAATCAGCCCCAGCATTTT
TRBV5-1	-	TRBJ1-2	CASSFQSGQGPYGYTF	TGCGCCAGCAGTTTTCAATCGGGACAAGGGCCCTATGGCTACACCTTC
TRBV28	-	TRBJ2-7	CASRDSGFLSYEQYF	TGTGCCAGCAGGGACTCCGGGTTTCTCTCCTACGAGCAGTACTTC
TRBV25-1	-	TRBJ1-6	CASSVPNSPLHF	TGTGCCAGCAGTGTACCGAATTCACCCCTACACTTT
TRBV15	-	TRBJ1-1	CATSSQVGMGYTEAFF	TGTGCCACCAGCAGCCAAGTCGGGATGGGGTACACTGAAGCTTTCTTT
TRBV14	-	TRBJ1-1	CASSQVPGWAAFF	TGTGCCAGCAGCCAAGTCCCAGGGTGGGCAGCTTTCTTT